This T cell receptor (beta chain) was recorded in a study of response to subunit inactivated influenza vaccine. TCRdb ran MiXCR on the RT-PCR reads and lists one entry per CDR3 protein. The table has about 570,000 distinct CDR3 sequences, approximately 10% seen once. Per germline, CDR1 MNHEY and CDR2 SVGAGI. V was clipped by 2 bases and J by 9 bases, with 5 bases between them. The CDR3 is made up of 11 amino acids. This clonotype was observed at least ten times. The same specimen was also included in a second study, on T cells expressing NK-cell markers. In that study: 5'RACE template switching with UMIs generated TCR beta cDNA.

The receptor comes from a man aged 50 to 59 who received an inactivated influenza vaccine. The sequencing used PBMCs from blood, collected on the day of vaccination. This sequence joins TRBV6-5 and TRBJ2-1; perhaps TRBD2 as D (5 bases). Here the CDR3 DNA reads TGTGCCAGCAGTTACGCGGGTGAGCAGTTCTTC. This gives the protein CASSYAGEQFF.